The T cell receptor beta chain described here comes from a study of T cell changes during pregnancy in multiple sclerosis. Measured with immunoSEQ multiplex PCR; TCRdb has only the in-frame clones, and not every one. The sample includes roughly 52,000 clones, under 95% of them seen just once. The receptor was isolated from a female donor with multiple sclerosis, enrolled in a pregnancy study. The source was CD8+ T cells from peripheral blood mononuclear cells, collected in the third trimester of pregnancy.

The CDR3 DNA is TGTGCCAGCAGCCCCGAACTTAGTCTTGCGAGCTCCTACAATGAGCAGTTCTTC. It codes for CASSPELSLASSYNEQFF. This sequence joins TRBV28 and TRBJ2-1; D is undetermined. Germline assignment: CDR1 MDHEN and CDR2 SYDVKM. This CDR3 is 18 amino acids long. Trimming left V 6 bases short and J 0 bases short, with 21 bases between.